This TCR beta chain was recovered during a study of cytomegalovirus exposure and HLA in healthy donors. PCR amplification relied on 60 Vbeta primers (plus 13 Jbeta primers). Assay: immunoSEQ multiplex PCR; the TCRdb copy retains only in-frame clones and omits some. The sample records about 60,000 clones, around three quarters being singletons. Study-wide points: Generally TCR sequences proved uncommon, though certain public TCRs appeared in numerous donors. Later analysis suggested links between common viral pathogens and several top significant clusters. The productive fraction for most TCR beta V segments was about 87% or about 30% in an earlier analysis.

A note on this clone: Its antigen is unknown. The junction and the germline gene differ at one end; a read error may be behind it.

This CDR3 spans 15 amino acids. Germline V gene lookup returns CDR1 SGHKS and CDR2 YYEKEE (reference sequence). The chain uses TRBV5-5 and TRBJ2-1; 8 bases are a match to TRBD2. Sequenced material: PBMCs. The TCR was taken from a woman aged 60-75 years in good health and CMV-seropositive. The CDR3 DNA is TGCGCCAGCAGCCCTGAGCGGGGGCCAGACAATGAGCAGTTCTTC. Protein sequence: CASSPERGPDNEQFF.